These T cell receptor beta chains were read from a single sample in a study of Ad26.COV2.S vaccination and SARS-CoV-2 variants. Measured with immunoSEQ multiplex PCR; TCRdb has only the in-frame clones, and not every one. Of about 460,000 clones listed, around 89% were seen once; the top ten hold roughly 1.7%. Sequencing used peripheral blood, obtained in a trial of Ad26.COV2.S vaccine versus placebo. The receptor set was obtained from a person between 18 and 59 years old who received the Ad26.COV2.S COVID-19 vaccine or a placebo. Both conserved end residues are part of each CDR3. Each record gives: V gene, D gene, J gene, clone size, CDR3 length, CDR3 DNA, CDR3 protein. A D gene is named only where the DNA matches it firmly. A clone size is listed for some rows: how often the clone was seen (once, few, many), or a class if it is expanded.

v_gene: TRBV7-9
d_gene: -
j_gene: TRBJ2-7
abundance: -
len: 14
CDR3nt: TGTGCCAGCAGCTTAGCGGTGTCCTCCTACGAGCAGTACTTC
CDR3aa: CASSLAVSSYEQYF

v_gene: TRBV27
d_gene: -
j_gene: TRBJ1-6
abundance: -
len: 11
CDR3nt: TGTGCCAGCGCCCCGAATTCACCCCTCCACTTT
CDR3aa: CASAPNSPLHF

v_gene: TRBV2
d_gene: TRBD2
j_gene: TRBJ2-7
abundance: -
len: 16
CDR3nt: TGTGCCAGCAGTGAGGCTAGCGGGAGGTTCTCGGGCGAGCAGTACTTC
CDR3aa: CASSEASGRFSGEQYF

v_gene: TRBV6-5
d_gene: TRBD1
j_gene: TRBJ1-2
abundance: once
len: 13
CDR3nt: TGTGCCAGCAGATGGACAGGGCAATATGGCTACACCTTC
CDR3aa: CASRWTGQYGYTF

v_gene: TRBV4-1
d_gene: TRBD1
j_gene: TRBJ1-4
abundance: -
len: 16
CDR3nt: TGCGCCAGCAGCCCCCTCCTAGGGACAGGGGCTGAAAAACTGTTTTTT
CDR3aa: CASSPLLGTGAEKLFF

v_gene: TRBV2
d_gene: -
j_gene: TRBJ1-4
abundance: -
len: 12
CDR3nt: TGTGCCAGCAGTTTTGAGGGACTCCAACTGTTTTTT
CDR3aa: CASSFEGLQLFF

v_gene: TRBV7-2
d_gene: -
j_gene: TRBJ1-5
abundance: -
len: 14
CDR3nt: TGTGCCAGCAGCTCCACAGGAGGCAATCAGCCCCAGCATTTT
CDR3aa: CASSSTGGNQPQHF

v_gene: TRBV4-3
d_gene: -
j_gene: TRBJ1-1
abundance: -
len: 16
CDR3nt: TGCGCCAGCAGCCAAGGAATTATGGGGGGGGCCACTGAAGCTTTCTTT
CDR3aa: CASSQGIMGGATEAFF

v_gene: TRBV12-5
d_gene: -
j_gene: TRBJ2-7
abundance: -
len: 13
CDR3nt: TGTGCTAGTGGTTTCGGAATGGGGTACGAGCAGTACTTC
CDR3aa: CASGFGMGYEQYF

v_gene: TRBV6-2/TRBV6-3
d_gene: TRBD1
j_gene: TRBJ1-2
abundance: -
len: 14
CDR3nt: TGTGCCAGCAGTTACGAGGCAGGGGGCGGTGGCTACACCTTC
CDR3aa: CASSYEAGGGGYTF

v_gene: TRBV5-5
d_gene: -
j_gene: TRBJ1-4
abundance: -
len: 13
CDR3nt: TGTGCCAGCAGCTTGGCCGATGATGAAAAACTGTTTTTT
CDR3aa: CASSLADDEKLFF

v_gene: TRBV27
d_gene: TRBD2
j_gene: TRBJ2-3
abundance: -
len: 15
CDR3nt: TGTGCCAGCTCGATTGCCGGGCTAGCGGGAGGGGGGCAGTATTTT
CDR3aa: CASSIAGLAGGGQYF

v_gene: TRBV4-3
d_gene: -
j_gene: TRBJ1-2
abundance: -
len: 12
CDR3nt: TGCGCCAGCAGCCAAGATGACGGCAGCTACACCTTC
CDR3aa: CASSQDDGSYTF

v_gene: TRBV6-5
d_gene: -
j_gene: TRBJ1-1
abundance: -
len: 11
CDR3nt: TGTGCCAGCGGATGGGGCACTGAAGCTTTCTTT
CDR3aa: CASGWGTEAFF

v_gene: TRBV28
d_gene: -
j_gene: TRBJ2-1
abundance: -
len: 15
CDR3nt: TGTGCCAGCAGTGCCCCCCGACAGGGACTTAATGAGCAGTTCTTC
CDR3aa: CASSAPRQGLNEQFF

v_gene: TRBV3-1/TRBV3-2
d_gene: -
j_gene: TRBJ2-7
abundance: -
len: 14
CDR3nt: TGTGCCAGCAGCCAAGAGGCCTCGTTTGGCGAGCAGTACTTC
CDR3aa: CASSQEASFGEQYF

v_gene: TRBV10-3
d_gene: TRBD2
j_gene: TRBJ2-7
abundance: -
len: 21
CDR3nt: TGTGCCATCAGTGAGGAGTTATCCTCCGTGGGCGGGAGGTCTAGCTCCTACGAGCAGTACTTC
CDR3aa: CAISEELSSVGGRSSSYEQYF

v_gene: TRBV6-2/TRBV6-3
d_gene: TRBD1
j_gene: TRBJ2-7
abundance: -
len: 16
CDR3nt: TGTGCCAGCAGCCCTAGGGGGCCCTCAAGCTCCTACGAGCAGTACTTC
CDR3aa: CASSPRGPSSSYEQYF

v_gene: TRBV19
d_gene: TRBD1
j_gene: TRBJ1-6
abundance: -
len: 15
CDR3nt: TGTGCCAGTAGTCCGTGGGGACAGGGGGATTCACCCCTCCACTTT
CDR3aa: CASSPWGQGDSPLHF

v_gene: TRBV30
d_gene: -
j_gene: TRBJ1-3
abundance: -
len: 17
CDR3nt: TGTGCCTGGAGTGTACGGCGGGTCGGGGATACTGGAAACACCATATATTTT
CDR3aa: CAWSVRRVGDTGNTIYF

v_gene: TRBV4-3
d_gene: -
j_gene: TRBJ2-6
abundance: -
len: 17
CDR3nt: TGCGCCAGCAGCCAACTTTATGACAGCTCTGGGGCCAACGTCCTGACTTTC
CDR3aa: CASSQLYDSSGANVLTF

v_gene: TRBV27
d_gene: -
j_gene: TRBJ2-6
abundance: -
len: 15
CDR3nt: TGTGCCAGCAGAAGTCAGGGCGCTGGGGCCAACGTCCTGACTTTC
CDR3aa: CASRSQGAGANVLTF

v_gene: TRBV7-8
d_gene: -
j_gene: TRBJ2-3
abundance: once
len: 16
CDR3nt: TGTGCCAGCAGCTTAGGGTTAGGAGCGACGGCAGATACGCAGTATTTT
CDR3aa: CASSLGLGATADTQYF

v_gene: TRBV2
d_gene: TRBD1
j_gene: TRBJ2-2
abundance: -
len: 13
CDR3nt: TGTGCCAGCACCTCGGGACAGACCGGGGAGCTGTTTTTT
CDR3aa: CASTSGQTGELFF

v_gene: TRBV9
d_gene: -
j_gene: TRBJ1-2
abundance: -
len: 16
CDR3nt: TGTGCCAGCAGCGCCGCAGGTGGGGCGTTTGACTATGGCTACACCTTC
CDR3aa: CASSAAGGAFDYGYTF

v_gene: TRBV19
d_gene: TRBD2
j_gene: TRBJ2-3
abundance: -
len: 17
CDR3nt: TGTGCCAGTAGTATTTCTATGAGACTAGCGGGAACAGATACGCAGTATTTT
CDR3aa: CASSISMRLAGTDTQYF

v_gene: TRBV28
d_gene: -
j_gene: TRBJ2-2
abundance: -
len: 15
CDR3nt: TGTGCCAGCAGCAGGCCCCCCAGTAACACCGGGGAGCTGTTTTTT
CDR3aa: CASSRPPSNTGELFF

v_gene: TRBV18
d_gene: -
j_gene: TRBJ1-3
abundance: -
len: 17
CDR3nt: TGTGCCAGCTCACCATTGGAGGGACAACGCTCTGGAAACACCATATATTTT
CDR3aa: CASSPLEGQRSGNTIYF

v_gene: TRBV2
d_gene: -
j_gene: TRBJ2-1
abundance: -
len: 13
CDR3nt: TGTGCCAGCAGTTTCCGGACTAACAATGAGCAGTTCTTC
CDR3aa: CASSFRTNNEQFF

v_gene: TRBV7-6
d_gene: -
j_gene: TRBJ1-1
abundance: -
len: 16
CDR3nt: TGTGCCAGCAGAATCGATGGCAGAATCCGTGGCACTGAAGCTTTCTTT
CDR3aa: CASRIDGRIRGTEAFF

v_gene: TRBV28
d_gene: -
j_gene: TRBJ2-1
abundance: -
len: 14
CDR3nt: TGTGCCAGCAGTTCCCTCCCGGTTACCAATGAGCAGTTCTTC
CDR3aa: CASSSLPVTNEQFF

v_gene: TRBV12-1
d_gene: -
j_gene: TRBJ2-7
abundance: -
len: 14
CDR3nt: TGTGCCAGCAGCATACCCAGGTTACCCTACGAGCAGTACTTC
CDR3aa: CASSIPRLPYEQYF